Following are 24 T cell receptor beta chains from one sample sequenced in a study of blood T cell repertoires in COVID-19. The method was immunoSEQ multiplex PCR; TCRdb's version includes in-frame clones alone and lacks a portion of them. The profile shows some 200,000 clones, about 88% of them singletons. Sequenced input: peripheral blood. These receptors were obtained from a man aged 30 to 45 with active or convalescent COVID-19.

This clone occurred a few times. V usage is TRBV11-2 and J usage is TRBJ2-4, with TRBD2 identical over 11 bases. CDR3 length: 17 residues. In germline, CDR1 is SGHAT, CDR2 FQNNGV. Losses at the gene ends were 6 bases for V and 0 bases for J; bases not matched to a gene: 7. CDR3: CASRDGLAGSAKNIQYF. DNA for the CDR3: TGTGCCAGCAGGGACGGACTAGCGGGTTCAGCCAAAAACATTCAGTACTTC.

The chain carries TRBV5-1 and TRBJ2-3, with 13 bases matching TRBD2. Germline values: CDR1 SGHRS, CDR2 YFSETQ. The CDR3 is 18 amino acids. Germline trimming cut 5 bases from V and 6 bases from J; bases unmatched to any gene: 15. The CDR3 DNA reads TGCGCCAGCAGTGACCGGACTAGCGGGGGCCACACTGGCGATACGCAGTATTTT. Translating it yields CASSDRTSGGHTGDTQYF. Complete variable domain (other parts from reference TRBV5-1 and TRBJ2-3): KAGVTQTPRYLIKTRGQQVTLSCSPISGHRSVSWYQQTPGQGLQFLFEYFSETQRNKGNFPGRFSGRQFSNSRSEMNVSTLELGDSALYLCASSDRTSGGHTGDTQYFGPGTRLTVL.

This clone appeared a single time. V usage is TRBV9 and J usage is TRBJ1-2; D not certain. Germline-derived CDR1 and CDR2 are SGDLS and YYNGEE. This CDR3 is 15 amino acids long. Trimming removed 0 bases at V and 0 bases at J, with 9 bases between. Written as DNA, the CDR3 is TGTGCCAGCAGCGTAGATGGCAAATCTAACTATGGCTACACCTTC. It encodes CASSVDGKSNYGYTF.

The genes are TRBV2 and TRBJ2-2; 7 positions match TRBD1. V was pared by 2 bases and J by 4 bases, with 4 bases of the junction left unmatched. Germline CDR1 reads SNHLY; CDR2 reads FYNNEI. The length of the CDR3 is 15 residues. The CDR3 region has the DNA TGTGCCAGCAGTGAACCCAGGGGGAGCACCGGGGAGCTGTTTTTT. Amino acids: CASSEPRGSTGELFF. Drawing the rest from reference TRBV2 and TRBJ2-2, the complete variable domain is EPEVTQTPSHQVTQMGQEVILRCVPISNHLYFYWYRQILGQKVEFLVSFYNNEISEKSEIFDDQFSVERPDGSNFTLKIRSTKLEDSAMYFCASSEPRGSTGELFFGEGSRLTVL.

The chain links TRBV15 to TRBJ2-7; 7 bases fit TRBD1. The CDR3 is 15 residues long. V shed 5 bases, J shed 0 bases, and the junction held 7 bases outside the gene matches. Germline V gene data show CDR1 as LNHNV and CDR2 as YYDKDF (reference sequence). CDR3 sequence (DNA): TGTGCCACCAGCCGGACGAGGGACAGCTCCTACGAGCAGTACGTC. As protein: CATSRTRDSSYEQYV.

A note on this clone: One end of the junction varies from germline; a read error may be responsible. This rearrangement joins TRBV5-1 to TRBJ2-2; 10 bases fit TRBD1. Germline CDR1 SGHRS, CDR2 YFSETQ. This CDR3 comprises 15 residues. CDR3 in DNA: TGCGCCAGCAGCCCCGGACAGGGGGGGGACCGGGGAGCTGTTTTT. Its translation is CASSPGQGGDRGAVF.

This clone occurred once. The rearrangement links TRBV13 to TRBJ1-1; D gene unclear. V was shortened by 5 bases and J by 2 bases, with 15 bases between the two germline ends. CDR3 size: 15 residues. Germline CDR1 and CDR2: PRHDT and FYEKMQ (reference sequence). CDR3 protein: CASSPRGSGNTEAFF. The CDR3 DNA follows: TGTGCCAGCAGCCCGCGGGGATCGGGAAACACTGAAGCTTTCTTT.

V and J are TRBV15 and TRBJ1-2, with unresolved D. CDR1 and CDR2 (germline): LNHNV, YYDKDF (reference sequence). The CDR3 is made up of 14 amino acids. The V end was cut by 1 base, the J end by 8 bases, with 14 bases between. The CDR3 reads CATSRAVSAQGYTF. The CDR3 coding sequence is TGTGCCACCAGCAGAGCGGTGAGCGCGCAAGGCTACACCTTC.

The V call is TRBV5-4, the J call TRBJ2-4, with 10 bases fitting TRBD1. Trimming removed 0 bases from V and 7 bases from J; junction bases left unmatched: 7. Germline V gene lookup returns CDR1 SGHNT and CDR2 YYREEE (reference sequence). This CDR3 contains 16 residues. CDR3 region: CASSLGDRGRGNIQYF. DNA for the CDR3: TGTGCCAGCAGCTTGGGGGACAGGGGCAGGGGGAACATTCAGTACTTC.

The V call is TRBV19, the J call TRBJ2-7, with D perhaps matching TRBD1 (5 bases). The CDR3 extends over 14 amino acids. V was cut by 4 bases and J by 2 bases, with 12 bases left in between. From germline, CDR1 is LNHDA and CDR2 SQIVND (reference sequence). CDR3 amino acids: CASSTSGSPYEQYV. The CDR3 nucleotides are TGTGCCAGTAGTACCTCAGGGTCTCCCTACGAGCAGTACGTC.

V gene TRBV27 combines with J gene TRBJ1-5; 7 nucleotides line up with TRBD1. The trim removed 6 bases at V and 8 bases at J, leaving 22 bases unmatched. Germline CDR1 reads MNHEY; CDR2 reads SMNVEV (reference sequence). CDR3 size: 18 residues. The CDR3 reads CASSRTATGSSFTEPQHF. The CDR3 coding sequence is TGTGCCAGCAGCCGAACGGCGACAGGGAGTTCATTCACGGAGCCCCAGCATTTT.

The CDR3 region has the DNA TGTGCCTGGAGCTTGGGGGGTGAAAAACTGTTTTTT. This sequence encodes CAWSLGGEKLFF. The chain has TRBV30 and TRBJ1-4, with D possibly TRBD1 on 5 matching bases. Germline V gene data show CDR1 as GTSNPN and CDR2 as SVGIG (reference sequence). CDR3 length: 12 residues. The V gene lost 3 bases and the J gene lost 7 bases, with 9 bases spanning the gap.

This clone was seen a single time. This chain joins TRBV7-2 and TRBJ1-5; 8 bases match TRBD1. CDR3 length equals 15 residues. In germline, CDR1 is SGHTA, CDR2 FQGNSA. The ends lost 5 bases at V and 6 bases at J; junction bases unmatched: 9. The CDR3 bases are TGTGCCAGCAGCCTAAGCCAGGGGGCGGGTCAGCCCCAGCATTTT. This translates into CASSLSQGAGQPQHF.

The gene calls are TRBV28 and TRBJ1-1; the D is unclear. The CDR3 contains 14 residues. Between the trimmed V and J ends, which lost 8 bases and 5 bases, there was a span of 18 bases. The germline CDR1 and CDR2 sequences are MDHEN and SYDVKM. The CDR3 reads CASHPLRVGTEAFF. The CDR3 region has the DNA TGTGCCAGCCACCCTCTCCGGGTCGGGACTGAAGCTTTCTTT.

This clone showed up just once. This sequence joins TRBV12-3 or TRBV12-4 and TRBJ2-1, with 9 bases identical to TRBD1. CDR3 length: 12 residues. The V and J ends lost 5 bases and 13 bases, in that order; junction bases with no gene match: 6. CDR3 residues: CASSPDRGLQFF. The CDR3 DNA follows: TGTGCCAGCAGTCCGGACAGGGGACTACAGTTCTTC.

The chain links TRBV6-1 to TRBJ2-3, with 7 bases aligning to TRBD2. This CDR3 is 17 amino acids long. V gave up 2 bases and J gave up 3 bases; unmatched junction bases: 11. The germline V gene encodes CDR1 MNHNS and CDR2 SASEGT. The chain's CDR3 is CASSETRGGGKTDTQYF. The CDR3 DNA reads as TGTGCCAGCAGTGAAACCCGCGGGGGAGGGAAGACAGATACGCAGTATTTT.

Here the CDR3 reads CASSEDRSTDTQYF. CDR3 coding DNA: TGCGCCAGCAGTGAGGACAGGAGCACAGATACGCAGTATTTT. The chain recombines TRBV10-1 with TRBJ2-3, with TRBD1 as a possible D gene (6 bases). V was trimmed by 2 bases and J by 0 bases, leaving 6 bases between them. There are 14 residues in the CDR3. Germline V gene data show CDR1 as WNHNN and CDR2 as SYGVQD (reference sequence).

This clone was recorded only once. The rearrangement uses TRBV11-2 and TRBJ1-3; D gene unclear. There are 15 residues in the CDR3. CDR1 SGHAT and CDR2 FQNNGV come from the germline V gene. V lost 2 bases and J 0 bases, leaving 8 bases between the germline ends. The CDR3 region is CASSLTHSSGNTIYF. CDR3 coding DNA: TGTGCCAGCAGCTTAACGCACAGCTCTGGAAACACCATATATTTT.

The chain recombines TRBV30 with TRBJ1-5; no definite D call. Germline V gene data show CDR1 as GTSNPN and CDR2 as SVGIG (reference sequence). V shed 5 bases and J shed 0 bases, with 8 bases lying between them. This CDR3 comprises 13 residues. CDR3 sequence (DNA): TGTGCCTGGGGTCTAGGTAGCAATCAGCCCCAGCATTTT. Translation: CAWGLGSNQPQHF.

The chain is built from TRBV5-1 and TRBJ2-1; 10 nucleotides align to TRBD2. The CDR3 covers 16 residues. Germline CDR1 and CDR2: SGHRS and YFSETQ. The trim removed 0 bases at V and 6 bases at J, leaving 6 bases unmatched. The CDR3 is CASSLVPSGSTNEQFF. CDR3 bases: TGCGCCAGCAGCTTGGTCCCTAGCGGGAGTACCAATGAGCAGTTCTTC.

V and J are TRBV12-3 or TRBV12-4 and TRBJ1-1; 8 bases match TRBD1. After removal of 6 bases from V and 9 bases from J, the junction contained 6 bases not matched to a gene. CDR3 length equals 12 residues. CDR3 bases: TGTGCCAGCAGGGACAGGGTAGTTAAAGCTTTCTTT. Its translation: CASRDRVVKAFF.

The rearrangement uses TRBV4-1 and TRBJ2-1; D call uncertain. Germline-derived CDR1 and CDR2 are MGHRA and YSYEKL. V lost 2 bases and J 0 bases, leaving 11 bases between the germline ends. The CDR3 sequence is 16 residues long. CDR3 sequence (DNA): TGCGCCAGCAGCCAACTAGACGGCAGCTCCTACAATGAGCAGTTCTTC. Translating gives CASSQLDGSSYNEQFF.

V and J are TRBV11-2 and TRBJ2-3; D ambiguous. Trimming took off 0 bases at V and 7 bases at J, with 5 bases between the two ends. The CDR3 is 12 residues long. Germline values: CDR1 SGHAT, CDR2 FQNNGV. This CDR3 reads CASSLDRYTQYF. CDR3 DNA sequence: TGTGCCAGCAGCTTAGATCGGTATACGCAGTATTTT.

The rearrangement uses TRBV30 and TRBJ1-1; D is undetermined. The CDR3 consists of 14 residues. Trimming removed 0 bases from V and 4 bases from J, with 12 bases in between. CDR1 GTSNPN and CDR2 SVGIG come from the germline V gene (reference sequence). DNA of the CDR3: TGTGCCTGGAGTGTACCGCGGCACCTCACTGAAGCTTTCTTT. Amino acid sequence: CAWSVPRHLTEAFF.